The rows below give T cell receptor beta chains drawn from one sample of a study of CD8+CD57+ T cells in acquired aplastic anemia. TCRdb ran MiXCR on the reads and lists one entry per CDR3 protein. The sample lists 150,000 to 200,000 distinct CDR3 sequences, roughly 50% occurring once. The material sequenced was sorted CD4+, CD8+, or CD8+CD57+ T cells (not recorded which) from PBMCs. Receptor source: a human donor with aplastic anemia. The CDR3 runs from the conserved cysteine through the conserved F or W. D genes are given only for firm matches. Clone size appears in some rows only: once, few, many, or a class for an expanded clone.

v_call,clone_size,d_call,j_call,cdr3_length,cdr3_nt,cdr3_aa
TRBV20-1,NA,TRBD2,TRBJ2-1,17,TGCAGTGCTAGAGATCCGGCTAGCGGGAGGGCCGTCAATGAGCAGTTCTTC,CSARDPASGRAVNEQFF
TRBV7-2,NA,NA,TRBJ2-7,12,TGTGCCAGCAGCCTTGGGGGTACTGGGCAGTACTTC,CASSLGGTGQYF
TRBV29-1,NA,TRBD2,TRBJ2-7,13,TGCAGCGCCAGAGCGGGGGACTCCTACGAGCAGTACTTC,CSARAGDSYEQYF
TRBV5-5,once,TRBD1,TRBJ2-7,13,TGTGCCAGCAGCCCGCGGACAGGGGTGGAGCAGTACTTC,CASSPRTGVEQYF
TRBV20-1,many,TRBD1,TRBJ2-7,12,TGCAGTGCTAGTGGGACAGGGTACGAGCAGTACTTC,CSASGTGYEQYF
TRBV25-1,many,TRBD1,TRBJ1-5,17,TGTGCCAGCAGTGATTCGGACAGGGGCCATAGCAATCAGCCCCAGCATTTT,CASSDSDRGHSNQPQHF
TRBV9,many,TRBD1,TRBJ2-3,15,TGTGCCAGCAGCGTAGGGGGGACAGGCACAGATACGCAGTATTTT,CASSVGGTGTDTQYF
TRBV2,NA,NA,TRBJ2-7,11,TGTGCTAGTGCGGGCAGCTACGAGCAGTACTTC,CASAGSYEQYF
TRBV2,many,NA,TRBJ2-5,12,TGTGCCAGCAGACCAGGGTTCGAGACCCAGTACTTC,CASRPGFETQYF
TRBV19,few,NA,TRBJ1-1,14,TGTGCCAGTAGTAGCACAGGGAGGGTCCCTGAAGCTTTCTTT,CASSSTGRVPEAFF
TRBV5-1,many,NA,TRBJ2-3,13,TGCGCCAGCAGCCCGCGGGTCCCAGATACGCAGTATTTT,CASSPRVPDTQYF
TRBV7-2,NA,NA,TRBJ2-7,13,TGTGCCAGCAGCTTAGATCCGGGCTACGAGCAGTACTTC,CASSLDPGYEQYF
TRBV6-8,once,NA,TRBJ1-1,15,TGTGCCAGCAGTTACCACACAGCGTTGAACACTGAAGCTTTCTTT,CASSYHTALNTEAFF
TRBV10-1,NA,NA,TRBJ1-1,13,TGCGCCAGCAGCCCCAGGAGGAACACTGAAGCTTTCTTT,CASSPRRNTEAFF
TRBV11-2,many,TRBD1,TRBJ2-6,17,TGTGCCAGCAGATATCAAGACAGGGTACCGGGGGCCAACGTCCTGACTTTC,CASRYQDRVPGANVLTF
TRBV9,many,TRBD2,TRBJ2-1,16,TGTGCCAGCAGCGTAGCCAGGGGACTAGCGGGGGGCAAGCAGTTCTTC,CASSVARGLAGGKQFF
TRBV10-3,few,NA,TRBJ1-2,12,TGTGCCATCAAGGGCCAGAACTATGGCTACACCTTC,CAIKGQNYGYTF
TRBV7-9,many,TRBD1,TRBJ1-1,14,TGTGCCAGCAGCTGGACAGGGAGGAACACTGAAGCTTTCTTT,CASSWTGRNTEAFF
TRBV9,NA,TRBD1,TRBJ2-2,16,TGTGCCAGCAGCGGGGGACAGGGGGGAGTCACCGGGGAGCTGTTTTTT,CASSGGQGGVTGELFF
TRBV2,NA,NA,TRBJ2-5,10,TGTGCCAGTTGGTTGGAGACCCAGTACTTC,CASWLETQYF
TRBV29-1,NA,NA,TRBJ2-1,15,TGCAGCTCTTTGCCGGGGCCTGCGGTCTACAATGAGCAGTTCTTC,CSSLPGPAVYNEQFF
TRBV2,few,NA,TRBJ2-5,14,TGTGCCAGCAGTGAACGTATGCGATTCGAGACCCAGTACTTC,CASSERMRFETQYF
TRBV19,once,NA,TRBJ1-5,16,TGTGCCAGTAGGCAAACTGAGGAGTATAGCAATCAGCCCCAGCATTTT,CASRQTEEYSNQPQHF
TRBV29-1,NA,NA,TRBJ1-1,13,TGCAGCATCGAGGGGGGTCTATACACTGAAGCTTTCTTT,CSIEGGLYTEAFF
TRBV10-3,NA,NA,TRBJ2-3,15,TGTGCCGTCAGCGGGAGGACAGGGAGCACAGATACGCAGTATTTT,CAVSGRTGSTDTQYF
TRBV25-1,NA,NA,TRBJ2-1,16,TGTGCCAGCACCGGAATGCAGGGTGGGGGGAAGAATGAGCAGTTCTTC,CASTGMQGGGKNEQFF